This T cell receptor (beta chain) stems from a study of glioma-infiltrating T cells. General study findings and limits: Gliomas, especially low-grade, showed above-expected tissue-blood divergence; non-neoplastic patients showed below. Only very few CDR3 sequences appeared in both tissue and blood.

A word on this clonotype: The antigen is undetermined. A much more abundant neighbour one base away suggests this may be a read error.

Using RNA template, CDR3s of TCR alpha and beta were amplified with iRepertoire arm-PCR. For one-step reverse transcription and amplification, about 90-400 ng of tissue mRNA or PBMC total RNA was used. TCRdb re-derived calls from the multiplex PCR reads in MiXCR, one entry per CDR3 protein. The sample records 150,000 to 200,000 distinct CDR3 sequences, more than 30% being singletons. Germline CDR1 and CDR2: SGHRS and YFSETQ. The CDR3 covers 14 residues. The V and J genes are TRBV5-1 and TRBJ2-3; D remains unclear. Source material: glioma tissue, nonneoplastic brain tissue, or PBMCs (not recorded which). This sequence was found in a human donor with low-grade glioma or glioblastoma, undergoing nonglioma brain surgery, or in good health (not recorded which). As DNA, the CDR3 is TGCGCCAGCAGCTTGGGAGGCCATACCGATACGCAGTGTTTT. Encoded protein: CASSLGGHTDTQCF.